This note documents a single T cell receptor (beta chain) sequence. Assay used: immunoSEQ multiplex PCR; TCRdb lists only in-frame clones, some missing. This table holds about 690,000 clones, 90% found once. The data belong to a study of shared clonotypes between healthy human individuals. At the level of the study: Aged 18 to 49, the donors were two women and a few men. Each donor's CD4 naive and CD4 memory cells filled three plates apiece, CD8 naive two, and CD8 memory one.

This TCR came from a man younger than 35 in good health. Some clones in this sample may be carry-over from other donors' samples. Sequenced: memory CD8+ T cells from PBMCs. Subset of the sample: CD45RO+ cells pooled with CCR7-negative TemRA cells.

In nucleotides, the CDR3 is TGTGCCAGCAGTTTCTTCGACAATGAGCAGTTCTTC. Translating it yields CASSFFDNEQFF. The chain combines TRBV28 with TRBJ2-1; no clear D. The CDR3 runs 12 residues. Germline-derived CDR1 and CDR2 are MDHEN and SYDVKM. V lost 3 bases, J lost 5 bases, and 5 bases lay in between.